The source of this T cell receptor (beta chain) is a study of shared clonotypes between healthy human individuals. The CDR3 covers 13 residues. The germline CDR1 and CDR2 sequences are GTSNPN and SVGIG (reference sequence). Deletions cut 5 bases from V and 7 bases from J, with 17 bases between. Profiling relied on immunoSEQ multiplex PCR, and the TCRdb table lists in-frame clones only, not all of them. This table holds some 2,000,000 clones, nearly 97% found once. The sample comprised naive CD4+ T cells sorted from blood. Subset here: CD45RA+ positively selected. J is TRBJ1-1 and V is TRBV30; TRBD1 is a possible D gene (5 bases). The sequence was obtained from a man younger than 35 in good health. The CDR3 sequence: CAWVRDRGYEAFF. For the CDR3, the DNA is TGTGCCTGGGTACGAGATAGGGGTTATGAAGCTTTCTTT.